This T cell receptor (beta chain) was profiled in a study of T-cell memory formation after mild COVID-19. There are a few counts of this clonotype. Its antigen remains unidentified. Employing constant-segment primers, 5'RACE generated TCR alpha and TCR beta cDNA libraries bearing sample barcodes and UMIs. MiXCR was run by TCRdb on the 5' RACE reads, yielding one entry per CDR3 protein. The sample includes 550,000 to 650,000 distinct CDR3 sequences, 17% seen only once; the top ten take roughly 8%. CDR3 length: 20 amino acids. The J segment lost 1 base and the V segment lost 4 bases, leaving 18 bases of the junction unmatched. The germline V gene encodes CDR1 MGHRA and CDR2 YSYEKL. Findings of the study overall: CD4/CD8 balance held among clones contracting day 15 to 85, and later expanders leaned CD4+.

The gene calls are TRBV4-1 and TRBJ2-3, with 9 positions matching TRBD1. Source material: PBMCs or a T cell subset sorted from them (not recorded which). The sequence was collected from an adult woman who had mild COVID-19 (a few samples of this study predate the infection). Cell type and time point are not known. CDR3 in amino acids: CASSPSHRPLTGGGTDTQYF. The DNA of the CDR3 is TGCGCCAGCAGCCCGAGTCATCGGCCTCTCACAGGGGGCGGCACAGATACGCAGTATTTT.